This TCR beta chain was documented in a study of blood T cells in healthy people across ages. Together with a sample-barcoded 5' primer, a J-beta primer mix was included in a second PCR lasting about 6 to 11 cycles. One entry per CDR3 protein results from TCRdb running MiXCR on the 5' RACE reads. The sample has roughly 1,500,000 distinct CDR3 sequences, 40% to 50% seen once; the top ten hold roughly 8.2%. Per the germline V gene, CDR1 is SQVTM and CDR2 is ANQGSEA. Trimming took 6 bases from V and 8 from J, leaving 7 bases between them. The CDR3 sequence is 9 residues long. Study-wide findings and caveats: Among long-lived donors, naive CD4+ cells were more numerous and diversity higher than in aged donors.

Samples had at least 7 million PBMCs isolated from them. This clonotype was found a few times. The antigen is unknown. What was sequenced was blood. This chain connects TRBV29-1 to TRBJ2-5; no clear D gene. The receptor comes from a young woman in good health. In DNA form, the CDR3 reads TGCAGCGTCGCAGAAACCCAGTACTTC. It encodes CSVAETQYF.